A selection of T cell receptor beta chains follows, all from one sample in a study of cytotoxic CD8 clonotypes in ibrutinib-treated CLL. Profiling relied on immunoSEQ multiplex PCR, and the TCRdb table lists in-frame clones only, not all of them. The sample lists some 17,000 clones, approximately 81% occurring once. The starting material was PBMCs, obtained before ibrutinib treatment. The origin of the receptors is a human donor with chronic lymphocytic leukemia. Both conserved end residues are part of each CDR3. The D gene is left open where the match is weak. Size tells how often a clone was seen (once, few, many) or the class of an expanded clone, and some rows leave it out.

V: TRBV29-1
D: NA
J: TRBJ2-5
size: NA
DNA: TGCAGCGCAATCGGGGCCCAAGAGACCCAGTACTTC
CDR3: CSAIGAQETQYF

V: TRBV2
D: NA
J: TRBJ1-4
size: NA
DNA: TGTGCCAGCAAAGGAAATGAAAAACTGTTTTTT
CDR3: CASKGNEKLFF

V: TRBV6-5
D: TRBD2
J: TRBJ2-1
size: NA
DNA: TGTGCCAGCAGTTACCCTAGCGGGAGTAAAGAGCAGTTCTTC
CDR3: CASSYPSGSKEQFF

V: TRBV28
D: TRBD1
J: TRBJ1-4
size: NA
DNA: TGTGCCAGCAGAAGGACAGGGGGCGCGACTAATGAAAAACTGTTTTTT
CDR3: CASRRTGGATNEKLFF

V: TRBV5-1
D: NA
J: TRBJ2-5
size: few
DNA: TGCGCCAGCACGGGATTCCAAGAGACCCAGTACTTC
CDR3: CASTGFQETQYF

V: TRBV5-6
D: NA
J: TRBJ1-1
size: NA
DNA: TGTGCCAGCAGCTTGGTTGGCGCAGGGTTGGACACTGAAGCTTTCTTT
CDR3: CASSLVGAGLDTEAFF

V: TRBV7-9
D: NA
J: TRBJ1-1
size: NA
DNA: TGTGCCAGCAGCTTAGAGAGGGGTGTGGGGGTCCCGGGTGAAGCTTTCTTT
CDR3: CASSLERGVGVPGEAFF

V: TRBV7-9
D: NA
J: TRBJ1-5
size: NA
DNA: TGTGCCAGCAGCTTGTGGGGGCATGGTCAGCCCCAGCATTTT
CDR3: CASSLWGHGQPQHF

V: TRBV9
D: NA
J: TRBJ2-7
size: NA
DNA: TGTGCCAGCAGTGGGGGGCGGACCCCCTCCTACGAGCAGTACTTC
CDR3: CASSGGRTPSYEQYF

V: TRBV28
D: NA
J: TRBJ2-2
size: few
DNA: TGTGCCAGCACCCCCGGAAATTCGAACACCGGGGAGCTGTTTTTT
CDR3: CASTPGNSNTGELFF

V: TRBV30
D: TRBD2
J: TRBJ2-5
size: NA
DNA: TGTGCCTGGAGTGTATCTGGATCAGGGCGGGAGGACTTC
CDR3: CAWSVSGSGREDF

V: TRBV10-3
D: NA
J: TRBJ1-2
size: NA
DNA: TGTGCCATCCAAGGACAGAATTATGGCTACACCTTC
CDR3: CAIQGQNYGYTF

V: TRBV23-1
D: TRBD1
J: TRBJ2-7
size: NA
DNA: TGCGCCAGCAGTCAATCGCGTCCAGGGGGTGGTTACGAGCAGTACTTC
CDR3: CASSQSRPGGGYEQYF

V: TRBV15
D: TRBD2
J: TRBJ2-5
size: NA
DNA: TGTGCCACCAGCAGAGTGGCCCCCCGGGGGGACGAGACCCAGTACTTC
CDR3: CATSRVAPRGDETQYF

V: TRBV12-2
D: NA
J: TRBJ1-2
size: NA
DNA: TGTGCAAGTCGCTTATTTCGGTATGGCTACACCTTC
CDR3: CASRLFRYGYTF